This record looks at one TCR beta chain sequence and its context. These data come from a study of shared clonotypes between healthy human individuals. The data were produced by immunoSEQ multiplex PCR, yet TCRdb's version contains in-frame clones alone and is incomplete. The data show about 1 million clones, about 75% seen once. The germline CDR1 and CDR2 sequences are SGHTA and FQGNSA. CDR3 length equals 15 residues. Trimming removed 1 base at V and 4 bases at J, with 14 bases between. Sequenced sample: memory CD4+ T cells sorted from blood. The subset was: CD45RA-negative fraction. The chain is built from TRBV7-2 and TRBJ2-7; D unresolved. This TCR was sampled from a man aged 18 to 29 in good health. The CDR3 here is CASSLVGGTLYEQYF. DNA for the CDR3: TGTGCCAGCAGCTTAGTAGGTGGAACTCTATACGAGCAGTACTTC.